This T cell receptor (beta chain) originates from a study of T cells after yellow fever vaccination. In the study overall: Where fractions had low cell numbers, libraries were prepared from them with the SMART-Seq v4 Ultra Low Input RNA kit. Whole-study results and caveats: Reappearing after the booster were most of the clones from primary vaccination (96% CD4, around 88% CD8). Across the CD4 and CD8 compartments, a small share of clonotypes was present in both. Highly abundant clonotypes carried over from the bulk population could end up in FACS-sorted repertoires as contaminants.

Germline V gene data show CDR1 as DFQATT and CDR2 as SNEGSKA (reference sequence). V was pared by 3 bases and J by 2 bases, with 9 bases between. The CDR3 has 13 residues. Using its own MiXCR run on the 5' RACE reads, TCRdb lists one record per CDR3 protein. Among around 63,000 distinct CDR3 sequences listed, 7.4% were seen once. This clonotype was detected ten times or more. The antigen remains unidentified. This TCR was sampled from a man aged 30 to 39 who received the YFV17D yellow fever vaccine. Sample: CD8+ T cells sorted from PBMCs, taken 15 days after the yellow fever booster vaccination. The chain combines TRBV20-1 with TRBJ2-3; D is ambiguous. The CDR3 DNA sequence: TGCAGTGCTAGGGGTCAGATCACAGATACGCAGTATTTT. Translation gives CSARGQITDTQYF.